This T cell receptor (beta chain) was identified in a study of blood T cell repertoires in COVID-19. There are 18 residues in the CDR3. Per germline, CDR1 SGHRS and CDR2 YFSETQ. The V segment lost 2 bases and the J segment 5 bases; nucleotides outside the gene matches: 11. Generated by immunoSEQ multiplex PCR, the TCRdb table keeps only in-frame clones and is missing some. The table has approximately 160,000 clones, around 85% seen once. The chain links TRBV5-1 to TRBJ2-1; 12 bases align to TRBD2. Sequenced: peripheral blood. The origin of this receptor is a man in his sixties who had recovered from COVID-19. The CDR3 here is CASSFSLAGGFYDNEQFF. DNA of the CDR3: TGCGCCAGCAGCTTCAGCCTAGCGGGGGGGTTTTACGACAATGAGCAGTTCTTC.